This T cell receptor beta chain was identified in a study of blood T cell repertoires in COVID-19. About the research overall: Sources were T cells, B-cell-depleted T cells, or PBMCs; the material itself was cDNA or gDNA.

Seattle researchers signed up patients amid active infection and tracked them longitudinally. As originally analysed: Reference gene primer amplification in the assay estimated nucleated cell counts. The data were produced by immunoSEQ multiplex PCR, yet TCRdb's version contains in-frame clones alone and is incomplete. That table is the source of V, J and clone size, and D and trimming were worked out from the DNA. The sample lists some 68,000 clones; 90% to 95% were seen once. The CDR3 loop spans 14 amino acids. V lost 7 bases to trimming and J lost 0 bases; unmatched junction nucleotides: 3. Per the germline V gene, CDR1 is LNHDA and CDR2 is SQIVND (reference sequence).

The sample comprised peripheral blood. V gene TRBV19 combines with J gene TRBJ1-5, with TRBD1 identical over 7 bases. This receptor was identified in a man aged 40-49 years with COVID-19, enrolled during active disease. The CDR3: CASIGTASNQPQHF. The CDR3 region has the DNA TGTGCCAGTATCGGGACAGCTAGCAATCAGCCCCAGCATTTT.